The rows below give T cell receptor beta chains drawn from one sample of a study of CD8 T cells in ankylosing spondylitis. MiXCR, applied by TCRdb to the 5' RACE reads, yields one record per CDR3 protein. Among approximately 300,000 distinct CDR3 sequences listed, approximately 8% were seen once. The sequencing input was blood, either unsorted or a sorted T cell fraction (not recorded which). The receptor set was obtained from a male donor with ankylosing spondylitis. CDR3s leave out the opening cysteine and the closing phenylalanine or tryptophan. Fields, in order: V gene, clone size, J gene, CDR3 protein. For some rows the clone size is stated as once, few or many, or as a class when expanded; others skip it.

TRBV20-1	NA	TRBJ1-4	SARDAGGQGAGEKLF
TRBV15	NA	TRBJ2-6	ATSRESGANVLT
TRBV20-1	few	TRBJ2-1	SADPRLAGYNEQF
TRBV7-9	few	TRBJ2-3	ASSLMGATDTQY
TRBV18	NA	TRBJ1-3	ASCAHVSSGNTIY
TRBV29-1	NA	TRBJ2-7	SVTTDYEQY
TRBV6-4	few	TRBJ2-2	ASSAGRTGELF
TRBV12-3/TRBV12-4	few	TRBJ2-1	ASRPLTSGYNEQF
TRBV7-9	NA	TRBJ1-2	ASSRFDRGRRDGYT
TRBV29-1	NA	TRBJ2-3	SVEEALAEAFTDTQY
TRBV27	few	TRBJ1-6	ASRERQGAKDNSPLH
TRBV28	NA	TRBJ1-5	ASSFAWTAPSDQPQH
TRBV29-1	NA	TRBJ2-1	SAEWVGEQF
TRBV5-6	few	TRBJ2-7	ASSRTGDLEQY
TRBV29-1	many	TRBJ2-1	SAAQSGTEQF
TRBV6-5	few	TRBJ1-1	ASSYGFNTEAF
TRBV6-2/TRBV6-3	few	TRBJ1-5	ASSYRDRGRSNQPQH
TRBV3-1	few	TRBJ2-7	ASRETSGAYEQY
TRBV6-1	few	TRBJ1-2	ASSDWDGYT
TRBV9	few	TRBJ2-7	ASSVEGTPFGEQY
TRBV20-1	few	TRBJ2-1	SAEGVEGSYNEQF
TRBV12-3/TRBV12-4	NA	TRBJ2-1	ASSLTGSRDEQF
TRBV10-2	NA	TRBJ1-2	ASSESDRGLYGYT
TRBV27	few	TRBJ2-1	ASSLSDREQF
TRBV3-1	many	TRBJ2-1	ASSPPVVSSYNEQF
TRBV12-3/TRBV12-4	NA	TRBJ1-5	ASRLGSTGPDQPQH
TRBV7-2	few	TRBJ2-7	ASSLEGGSTDEQY
TRBV11-3	NA	TRBJ2-1	ASSLVGTKYNEQF
TRBV7-2	few	TRBJ1-2	ASSQRRGGETNYGYT
TRBV7-2	NA	TRBJ2-2	AGASGRAGTGELF
TRBV4-2	few	TRBJ2-6	ASSQDIWTYSGANVLT
TRBV5-1	many	TRBJ2-3	ASSLEGSSTDTQY
TRBV18	NA	TRBJ1-5	ASSLASGAINQPQH
TRBV24-1	many	TRBJ2-1	ATSAAFYNEQF
TRBV12-3/TRBV12-4	NA	TRBJ2-1	ASSLAGLVF
TRBV6-1	few	TRBJ2-7	ASSLGRAEYEQY
TRBV7-9	few	TRBJ2-7	ASSPGTSAVEQY
TRBV5-1	NA	TRBJ1-5	ASSLGGQVNQPQH
TRBV5-1	many	TRBJ1-1	ASSFAGVPFGNTEAF
TRBV13	few	TRBJ2-3	ASSSAETSGTDTQY
TRBV7-2	many	TRBJ2-2	ASNLNRDTGELF
TRBV4-2	many	TRBJ2-7	ASSQGSGRVSYEQY
TRBV2	many	TRBJ2-1	ASSPSSYNEQF
TRBV25-1	few	TRBJ1-2	ASSSSSGGVYT
TRBV7-8	NA	TRBJ2-1	ASSPGGQIYNEQF
TRBV4-1	few	TRBJ2-7	ASSRSPGLAGERYEQY
TRBV28	NA	TRBJ2-6	ASSLKGALFSGANVLT
TRBV4-1	few	TRBJ2-5	ASSQGFTGETQY
TRBV29-1	few	TRBJ1-1	SVPPGVGGMNTEAF
TRBV12-3/TRBV12-4	few	TRBJ2-7	ASSWDRASYEQY
TRBV7-9	few	TRBJ1-2	ASSHWDGNYGYT
TRBV20-1	NA	TRBJ1-1	SARGGQGREEAF
TRBV10-3	many	TRBJ2-2	AISESGESGESSGELF
TRBV6-7	NA	TRBJ2-3	ASSYLYRASTDTQY